The rows below give T cell receptor beta chains drawn from one sample of a study of cytotoxic CD8 clonotypes in ibrutinib-treated CLL. Assay: immunoSEQ multiplex PCR; the TCRdb copy retains only in-frame clones and omits some. The data contain about 68,000 clones, more than 60% of them singletons. Sample: PBMCs, taken after 12 months of ibrutinib treatment. The receptors originated from a human donor with chronic lymphocytic leukemia. Both conserved end residues are part of each CDR3.

v_call	j_call	cdr3_aa
TRBV30	TRBJ2-2	CAWTQQGTGELFF
TRBV5-6	TRBJ1-2	CASSARDRGPNNYGYTF
TRBV9	TRBJ1-1	CASSVDGEDTEAFF
TRBV19	TRBJ2-1	CASSGGGASDEQFF
TRBV5-4	TRBJ2-5	CASSLVGLWETQYF
TRBV10-3	TRBJ1-1	CAIMSGQGSTEAFF
TRBV4-3	TRBJ1-5	CASSTTGASQPQHF
TRBV7-9	TRBJ2-7	CASSPYPKGSYEQYF
TRBV5-1	TRBJ2-2	CASSLARAQNTGELFF
TRBV5-4	TRBJ2-7	CASSSRDGSYEQYF
TRBV5-1	TRBJ1-4	CASSLGGAAAEKLFF
TRBV9	TRBJ2-2	CASSAGGRGGELFF
TRBV7-3	TRBJ2-5	CASSLRTGTQETQYF
TRBV12-5	TRBJ2-7	CASGPGQGEQYF
TRBV7-8	TRBJ2-6	CASSLTKSGSGANVLTF
TRBV6-6	TRBJ1-3	CASSYLDGNTIYF
TRBV19	TRBJ2-3	CASRKSGQLTDTQYF
TRBV11-2	.	CASSFNRGSSYEQYF
TRBV15	TRBJ2-1	CATSRTHGAVPYNEQFF
TRBV5-1	TRBJ2-1	CASSLVLRSPPSANEQFF
TRBV21-1	TRBJ2-7	CASSKTGTGDSLGCEQYF
TRBV28	TRBJ2-7	CASSFGASEQYF
TRBV7-9	TRBJ1-2	CASNMDRLDYGYTF
TRBV7-8	TRBJ2-1	CASSRARPGSSYNEQFF
TRBV4-1	TRBJ1-3	CASSLNRDSSGNTIYF
TRBV19	TRBJ2-7	CASSPGAGQGRDEQYF
TRBV4-3	TRBJ2-1	CASSQDEGGLYNEQFF
TRBV5-4	TRBJ1-2	CASSSGTDYGYTF
TRBV5-5	TRBJ2-2	CASSPRGGGTGELFF
TRBV9	TRBJ2-7	CASSVPGGGYEQYF